The 11 T cell receptor beta chains below all came from one sample that was sequenced in a study of T cell repertoires in cytomegalovirus infection. Each CDR3 protein is one row after TCRdb ran MiXCR on the reads. The sample includes about 130,000 distinct CDR3 sequences, roughly a quarter of them seen just once. These receptors' antigens are unknown. Sample: PBMCs, sequenced either directly or after in vitro stimulation (not recorded which). These TCRs come from a human donor in good health (CMV status not recorded). Some clones in this sample may be carry-over from other donors' samples.

This sequence joins TRBV19 and TRBJ2-1; 7 bases are a match to TRBD1. Per germline, CDR1 LNHDA and CDR2 SQIVND (reference sequence). Trimming at V came to 6 bases and at J to 4 bases, leaving 6 bases not matched to a gene. The CDR3 extends over 14 amino acids. For the CDR3, the DNA is TGTGCCAGTAGCCGGGACAGAATTTACAATGAGCAGTTCTTC. Its protein product is CASSRDRIYNEQFF.

This clonotype was detected only a few times. The chain links TRBV12-3 or TRBV12-4 to TRBJ2-1, with 7 bases lining up with TRBD2. This CDR3 contains 13 residues. V lost 6 bases, J lost 5 bases, and 4 bases stayed unmatched. The CDR3 DNA follows: TGTGCCAGCAGGCGGACTAGGGACAATGAGCAGTTCTTC. It yields the protein CASRRTRDNEQFF.

Details on this clonotype: A much larger clone is a single base away; this may be a read error. The chain is built from TRBV4-1 and TRBJ1-2; D gene uncertain. This CDR3 contains 12 residues. V lost 0 bases to trimming and J lost 4 bases, with 3 bases between them. Germline CDR1 is MGHRA and CDR2 is YSYEKL. The CDR3 region is CASSQDSYGYTF. The CDR3 bases are TGCGCCAGCAGCCAAGATAGCTATGGCTACACCTTC.

This clonotype has a count of ten or more. The V and J genes are TRBV4-1 and TRBJ1-5, with D possibly matching TRBD1 (6 bases). In germline, CDR1 is MGHRA, CDR2 YSYEKL. CDR3 size: 15 residues. The germline V and J ends were trimmed by 5 bases and 4 bases, with 15 bases remaining between them. The CDR3 sequence: CASSDRQDSNQPQHF. Written as DNA, the CDR3 is TGCGCCAGCAGCGATAGACAGGACTCTAATCAGCCCCAGCATTTT.

The gene calls are TRBV11-3 and TRBJ2-1, with TRBD2 as a possible D gene (6 bases). The germline CDR1 and CDR2 sequences are SGHNT and YENEEA. This CDR3 comprises 15 residues. Trimming left V 0 bases short and J 4 bases short, with 10 bases between. The CDR3: CASSLDSGTYNEQFF. CDR3 in DNA: TGTGCCAGCAGCTTAGATAGCGGTACTTACAATGAGCAGTTCTTC.

The chain uses TRBV7-2 and TRBJ1-3; TRBD1 might be the D (6 bases). Germline V gene lookup returns CDR1 SGHTA and CDR2 FQGNSA. This CDR3 comprises 17 residues. V lost 4 bases and J lost 3, with 19 bases in between. CDR3 sequence (DNA): TGTGCCAGCAGCTCAAAGGGGGGGGCGGTTTATGGAAACACCATATATTTT. Its translation: CASSSKGGAVYGNTIYF.

This chain links TRBV12-3 or TRBV12-4 with TRBJ2-3; D unclear. The CDR3 is 12 amino acids. V lost 3 bases and J 6 bases, leaving 7 bases between the germline ends. CDR3 in DNA: TGTGCCAGCAGTTTCGGGTTCGATACGCAGTATTTT. Translating gives CASSFGFDTQYF.

There are a few counts of this clonotype. The chain couples TRBV7-8 to TRBJ2-2; 12 bases are shared with TRBD2. J gave up 6 bases and V 2 bases, and 25 bases lay outside the gene matches. Germline lookup yields CDR1 SGHVS and CDR2 FQNEAQ. The CDR3 is 23 amino acids. The CDR3 spells CASSLMTGNPRLAGVVRAGELFF. The CDR3 DNA follows: TGTGCCAGCAGCTTAATGACGGGGAATCCGCGACTAGCGGGAGTGGTGAGGGCCGGGGAGCTGTTTTTT.

The chain links TRBV24-1 to TRBJ2-1, with TRBD2 identical over 11 bases. Unmatched junction bases numbered 4, after V lost 3 bases and J lost 1 base. The CDR3 sequence is 17 residues long. CDR1 KGHDR and CDR2 SFDVKD come from the germline V gene. The DNA of the CDR3 is TGTGCCACCAGTGATCAAACTAGCGGGGGATCCTACAATGAGCAGTTCTTC. Encoded protein: CATSDQTSGGSYNEQFF.

This clonotype was observed once. V and J are TRBV19 and TRBJ2-1; no firm D call. CDR3 length: 14 residues. Germline V CDR1 and CDR2: LNHDA, SQIVND (reference sequence). The ends were cut back, 2 bases at V and 5 bases at J, with 10 bases in the middle. CDR3: CASSIRGPHNEQFF. CDR3 bases: TGTGCCAGTAGTATACGTGGGCCCCACAATGAGCAGTTCTTC.

Many counts were recorded for this clonotype. This chain's CDR3 is CASSLTSGTIYEQYV. The DNA of the CDR3 is TGTGCCAGCAGCTTGACTAGCGGGACGATCTACGAGCAGTACGTC. The J gene is TRBJ2-7, the V gene TRBV11-3, with 11 bases aligning to TRBD2. The CDR3 loop spans 15 amino acids. Trimming removed 3 bases from V and 3 bases from J; junction bases left unmatched: 4. The germline V gene encodes CDR1 SGHNT and CDR2 YENEEA.